Sequencing of this T cell receptor beta chain was carried out in a study of cytotoxic CD8 clonotypes in ibrutinib-treated CLL. In the study overall: The patients, about a dozen relapsed/refractory and roughly 15 treatment-naive, included about 18 who were IGHV unmutated. Investigators reported about 24 partial and 2 complete responses; after median 68 months, roughly 15 patients remained remitted and 12 progressed.

Method: immunoSEQ multiplex PCR; TCRdb's copy keeps in-frame clones and lacks some. The sample comprises some 200,000 clones, around 70% of which are singletons, and over 5.5% rests with the top ten. Libraries of TCR beta were made from around 2.1 micrograms of genomic DNA that came from cryopreserved PBMCs. CDR3 length equals 14 residues. Looked up from germline, CDR1 is WNHNN and CDR2 is SYGVQD (reference sequence). Trimming removed 6 bases from V and 0 bases from J, with 11 bases in between. The receptor was derived from a human donor with chronic lymphocytic leukemia. The sample consisted of PBMCs, taken after 12 months of ibrutinib treatment. The chain employs TRBV10-1 and TRBJ1-1; weak D call: TRBD1 (5 bases). The CDR3, as DNA: TGCGCCAGCAGACAGGCAGGGATGAACACTGAAGCTTTCTTT. The encoded protein is CASRQAGMNTEAFF.